This T cell receptor (beta chain) was retrieved from a study of tumor and adjacent non-tumor tissue in lung cancer. The V end lost 4 bases, the J end lost 0 bases, and 13 bases lay between the germline ends. The CDR3 is 16 amino acids. In germline, CDR1 is GTSNPN, CDR2 SVGIG (reference sequence). TCRbeta libraries were built with three rounds of nested PCR, modified from ARM-PCR. One entry per CDR3 protein, called by TCRdb with MiXCR from the multiplex PCR reads. Of about 110,000 distinct CDR3 sequences in the sample, roughly three fifths are singletons; the top ten hold roughly 19%. Note on this clonotype: This may be a read error, as it is one base from a much larger clone.

No cell sorting was done before RNA was extracted from the tissue. The normal lung tissue was taken more than 3 cm from the tumor edge. This TCR was sampled from a man in his sixties with non-small cell lung cancer. Sequencing was carried out using distant non-tumor lung tissue. This rearrangement joins TRBV30 to TRBJ1-6; D is unresolved. This CDR3 reads CAWIDEKSSYNSPLHF. CDR3 bases: TGTGCCTGGATAGACGAAAAAAGCTCCTATAATTCACCCCTCCACTTT.